These T cell receptor beta chains were read from a single sample in a study of blood T cell repertoires in COVID-19. Sequenced by immunoSEQ multiplex PCR; TCRdb stores in-frame clones only, minus some. The sample holds more than 250,000 clones; 70% to 90% are singletons and the top ten take approximately 5%. Sequenced sample: PBMCs or T cells enriched from blood (not recorded which). These receptors all come from a woman in her thirties who had recovered from COVID-19. CDR3s include the opening cysteine and the closing phenylalanine or tryptophan.

V	J	length	CDR3
TRBV4-1	TRBJ2-3	18	CASSQGSLAGISTDTQYF
TRBV3-1/TRBV3-2	TRBJ1-1	17	CASVDTLVGRGKGEAFF
TRBV6-5	TRBJ1-2	13	CASRDRGRYGYTF
TRBV15	TRBJ2-5	16	CATSRATSGKRETQYF
TRBV27	TRBJ1-5	12	CASSFLNQPQHF
TRBV11-2	TRBJ2-2	13	CASSGDKAGELFF
TRBV7-2	TRBJ2-6	19	CASSLIGPGSISGANVLTF
TRBV11-3	TRBJ2-3	16	CASSLGTGLNTDTQYF
TRBV11-1	TRBJ2-7	13	CASSLLQTYEQYF
TRBV3-1/TRBV3-2	TRBJ2-7	15	CASSQSAGSSYEQYF
TRBV6-5	TRBJ1-1	14	CASTFDRLNTEAFF
TRBV7-2	TRBJ2-2	16	CASSAHGTGVSGELFF
TRBV6-2/TRBV6-3	TRBJ2-7	13	CASSYGTSYEQYF
TRBV7-8	TRBJ1-2	14	CASSLGGSGQKYTF
TRBV6-1	TRBJ1-2	14	CASSDREGGYGYTF
TRBV30	TRBJ2-7	15	CAWSVLLASSYEQYF
TRBV7-3	TRBJ2-7	13	CASSLDSGYEQYF
TRBV7-3	TRBJ1-4	13	CASSLNSNEKLFF
TRBV5-1	TRBJ1-1	16	CASSNRDREMNTEAFF
TRBV2	TRBJ1-1	12	CASILMSTEAFF
TRBV4-1	TRBJ2-1	16	CASSQELPRLAGGQFF
TRBV19	TRBJ1-1	13	CASSMAGPIEAFF
TRBV9	TRBJ2-7	17	CASSVSSGGRGAYEQYF